The present entry profiles one TCR beta chain with its context. The method was immunoSEQ multiplex PCR; TCRdb's version includes in-frame clones alone and lacks a portion of them. The data hold 90,000 to 130,000 clones, with 82% observed a single time. The CDR3 contains 11 residues. Looked up from germline, CDR1 is MNHEY and CDR2 is SVGAGI. The trim removed 7 bases at V and 11 bases at J, leaving 7 bases unmatched. This specimen comes from a study of blood T cell repertoires in COVID-19. The clonotype comes from a woman in her sixties with acute or convalescent COVID-19. The sequenced sample consisted of peripheral blood. The gene calls are TRBV6-5 and TRBJ1-1; 7 nucleotides match TRBD1. CDR3 sequence reads: CASILDRVAFF. CDR3 DNA: TGTGCCAGCATCCTCGACAGGGTTGCTTTCTTT.